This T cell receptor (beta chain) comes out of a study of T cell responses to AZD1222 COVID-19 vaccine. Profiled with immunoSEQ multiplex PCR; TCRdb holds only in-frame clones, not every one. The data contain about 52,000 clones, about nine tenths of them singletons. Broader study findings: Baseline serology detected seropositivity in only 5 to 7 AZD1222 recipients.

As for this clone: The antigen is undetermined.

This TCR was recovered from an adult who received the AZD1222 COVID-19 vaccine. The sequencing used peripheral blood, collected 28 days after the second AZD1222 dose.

CDR3 protein: CASSMTGRNQPQHF. The CDR3 nucleotides are TGTGCCAGTAGTATGACAGGGCGCAATCAGCCCCAGCATTTT. This chain uses TRBV19 with TRBJ1-5; TRBD1 agrees at 7 bases. Germline values: CDR1 LNHDA, CDR2 SQIVND (reference sequence). CDR3 length: 14 residues. J was trimmed by 2 bases and V by 3 bases; bases with no gene match: 1. Drawing the rest from reference TRBV19 and TRBJ1-5, the complete variable domain is DGGITQSPKYLFRKEGQNVTLSCEQNLNHDAMYWYRQDPGQGLRLIYYSQIVNDFQKGDIAEGYSVSREKKESFPLTVTSAQKNPTAFYLCASSMTGRNQPQHFGDGTRLSIL.